The rows below give T cell receptor beta chains drawn from one sample of a study of identical twins. TCRdb reprocessed the 5' RACE reads with MiXCR, giving one entry per CDR3 protein. The repertoire holds a few hundred thousand distinct CDR3 sequences, with approximately 8% as singletons. Another study also made use of these data, one on yellow fever vaccine responses in identical twins.

Sample: memory (CD45RO+) T cells sorted from blood. The receptors here all came from a woman between 18 and 29 years old in good health. Each CDR3 is given with its conserved first and last residue. The D gene is left open where the match is weak. The size entry is marked missing in some rows and otherwise reads once, few, many or a size class.

>NA|TRBJ1-3|TRBV19|NA
TGTGCCAGTAGTATCGCGGGCAGTTTAGGAAACACCATATATTTT
CASSIAGSLGNTIYF
>NA|TRBJ1-4|TRBV20-1|NA
TGCAGTGCTGTACAGATTCGGGGCGATGAAAAACTGTTTTTT
CSAVQIRGDEKLFF
>few|TRBJ2-1|TRBV11-2|TRBD2
TGTGCCAGCAGCCCGCTTCGAGCTAGCGGGGGTCCTAACGGGTTCTTC
CASSPLRASGGPNGFF
>NA|TRBJ2-5|TRBV29-1|NA
TGCAGCGTTCGCGTGGGCACAGGTTACCAAGAGACCCAGTACTTC
CSVRVGTGYQETQYF
>few|TRBJ2-2|TRBV28|NA
TGTGCCAGCAGTTTCGGGGGTATTAACACCGGGGAGCTGTTTTTT
CASSFGGINTGELFF
>once|TRBJ2-5|TRBV27|NA
TGTGCCAGCAAGAGGAGGGGGCGAGAGACCCAGTACTTC
CASKRRGRETQYF
>few|TRBJ2-7|TRBV27|NA
TGTGCCAGCAGTTTCGCGGGCTCCTACGAGCAGTACTTC
CASSFAGSYEQYF
>NA|TRBJ2-3|TRBV20-1|TRBD2
TGCAGTGCACAAACTAGCGGGGGCCTTAGCACAGATACGCAGTATTTT
CSAQTSGGLSTDTQYF
>many|TRBJ2-1|TRBV7-2|NA
TGTGCCAGCAGTCCAACCTACAATGAGCAGTTCTTC
CASSPTYNEQFF
>few|TRBJ1-1|TRBV7-8|NA
TGTGCCAGCAGCCTGACCGGTCGGACTGAAGCTTTCTTT
CASSLTGRTEAFF
>NA|TRBJ2-1|TRBV29-1|NA
TGCAGCGAAGTCCGGGACGGCAATGAGCAGTTCTTC
CSEVRDGNEQFF
>NA|TRBJ2-5|TRBV15|TRBD2
TGTGCCACCAGCGTTCCGGGACTAGCGGGGCGGAAGACCCAGTACTTC
CATSVPGLAGRKTQYF
>many|TRBJ2-7|TRBV28|NA
TGTGCCAGCAGTTTTCGGGCAGCGGTCTACGAGCAGTACTTC
CASSFRAAVYEQYF
>many|TRBJ2-7|TRBV12-3/TRBV12-4|TRBD1
TGTGCCAGCAGTTCCACGACGACAGGGTCCTACGAGCAGTACTTC
CASSSTTTGSYEQYF
>many|TRBJ1-5|TRBV24-1|NA
TGTGCCACCAGTGATAATCAGATAAATCAGCCCCAGCATTTT
CATSDNQINQPQHF
>once|TRBJ2-1|TRBV6-5|NA
TGTGCCAGCAGTTACTCGAGGAGGCCCAGACCTGCGGAGCAGTTCTTC
CASSYSRRPRPAEQFF
>many|TRBJ1-1|TRBV19|NA
TGTGCCAGTAGTATCGAAGGGCCCTATGAAGCTTTCTTT
CASSIEGPYEAFF
>NA|TRBJ2-3|TRBV5-1|TRBD2
TGCGCCAGCAGGAAACTAGCGGGGAGGGAGGATACGCAGTTTTTT
CASRKLAGREDTQFF
>NA|TRBJ1-2|TRBV5-1|NA
TGCGCCAGCAGACAAGGGGCGTCTTCTAACTATGGCTACACCTTC
CASRQGASSNYGYTF
>few|TRBJ1-5|TRBV24-1|NA
TGTGCCACCAGTGTTGCCAGGGACGGGCAGCCCCAGCATTTT
CATSVARDGQPQHF
>many|TRBJ2-7|TRBV12-3/TRBV12-4|TRBD2
TGTGCCAGCAGTTTTGGGGGAGGGCTCTACGAGCAGTACTTC
CASSFGGGLYEQYF
>few|TRBJ2-5|TRBV4-2|NA
TGTGCCAGCAGCCCCGCGGGACTTGGCCAAGAGACCCAGTACTTC
CASSPAGLGQETQYF
>few|TRBJ2-7|TRBV2|NA
TGTGCCAGCAACTCCCCGACGGACTCCCGGCACAGCTACGAGCAGTACTTC
CASNSPTDSRHSYEQYF
>few|TRBJ2-4|TRBV12-3/TRBV12-4|NA
TGTGCCAGCAGTGCACAGGGTCTAGCCAAAAACATTCAGTACTTC
CASSAQGLAKNIQYF
>NA|TRBJ2-2|TRBV5-5|NA
TGTGCCAGCAGCCCCACGGCAGGGCTCACCGGGGAGCTGTTTTTT
CASSPTAGLTGELFF
>NA|TRBJ2-3|TRBV10-3|TRBD2
TGTGCCACCATAGCGGGAAGCACAGATACGCAGTATTTT
CATIAGSTDTQYF
>NA|TRBJ2-1|TRBV6-2/TRBV6-3|TRBD2
TGTGCCAGCAGCCCCCATAGCGGGAGGGCCTACAATGAGCAGTTCTTC
CASSPHSGRAYNEQFF
>few|TRBJ2-1|TRBV12-3/TRBV12-4|TRBD2
TGTGCCAGCAGTTTCGGGCGGGAGAGCGGTGAGCAGTTCTTC
CASSFGRESGEQFF
>many|TRBJ2-1|TRBV5-6|NA
TGTGCCAGCAGCTTGGGGGCAGCCGTCTTAGGTGAGCAGTTCTTC
CASSLGAAVLGEQFF
>NA|TRBJ2-3|TRBV18|NA
TGTGCCAGCTCACCGGACCGGGCAGATACGCAGTATTTT
CASSPDRADTQYF
>few|TRBJ1-1|TRBV9|TRBD1
TGTGCCAGCAACCCCCAGGGGGTGAACACTGAAGCTTTCTTT
CASNPQGVNTEAFF
>many|TRBJ1-6|TRBV18|NA
TGTGCCAGCTCACCGTTAGGTAACTCACCCCTCCACTTT
CASSPLGNSPLHF
>few|TRBJ1-6|TRBV18|TRBD1
TGTGCCAGCTCAGAACCTGGCCGGGACAGGGACTCACCCCTCCACTTT
CASSEPGRDRDSPLHF
>many|TRBJ1-1|TRBV6-4|NA
TGTGCCAGCAGTGACGGCGGGCCGAACACTGAAGCTTTCTTT
CASSDGGPNTEAFF
>few|TRBJ2-1|TRBV6-5|NA
TGTGCCAGCAGAGTTAACAATGAGCAGTTCTTC
CASRVNNEQFF
>many|TRBJ2-4|TRBV7-9|NA
TGTGCCAGCAGCTTAGGCACTTTAGCCAAAAACATTCAGTACTTC
CASSLGTLAKNIQYF
>NA|TRBJ2-7|TRBV18|NA
TGTGCCAGCTCACCAGGGCGACCCGGGGACGAGCAGTACTTC
CASSPGRPGDEQYF
>many|TRBJ1-5|TRBV6-1|TRBD1
TGTGCCAGCAGAACCCAGGACAGGTCTTATAGCAATCAGCCCCAGCATTTT
CASRTQDRSYSNQPQHF
>many|TRBJ2-3|TRBV4-1|TRBD2
TGCGCCAGCAGCCAAGCTAGAATTTTGGGGACTAGCTCCACAGATACGCAGTATTTT
CASSQARILGTSSTDTQYF
>many|TRBJ1-4|TRBV7-9|TRBD1
TGTGCCAGCAGCTCTCAGACAGGGGAACAAGATCTGTTTTTT
CASSSQTGEQDLFF
>few|TRBJ2-3|TRBV20-1|NA
TGCAGTGCTCTCCGACCCGACACAGATACGCAGTATTTT
CSALRPDTDTQYF
>NA|TRBJ1-5|TRBV6-1|NA
TGTGCCAGCAGTATGGGGTATAGCAATCAGCCCCAGCATTTT
CASSMGYSNQPQHF
>many|TRBJ1-6|TRBV10-3|TRBD1
TGTGCCAACCAGGGGGAGAGAAATTCACCCCTCCACTTT
CANQGERNSPLHF
>few|TRBJ2-5|TRBV5-1|NA
TGCGCCAGCAGCAAAGGTGACCTTACAGAGACCCAGTACTTC
CASSKGDLTETQYF